The entry below gives a single TCR beta chain sequence along with its context. The data were produced by immunoSEQ multiplex PCR, yet TCRdb's version contains in-frame clones alone and is incomplete. The sample has about 260,000 clones, 87% seen once. CDR1 and CDR2 from the germline V gene are KGHSH and LQKENI. The CDR3 has 14 residues. Between the trimmed V and J ends, which lost 3 bases and 7 bases, there was a span of 13 bases. This sample is drawn from a study of blood T cell repertoires in COVID-19. Study-level information: Acute and convalescent COVID-19 samples came from the United States, Italy and Spain.

The specimen was peripheral blood. The origin of this receptor is a middle-aged woman who had recovered from COVID-19. The V call is TRBV18, the J call TRBJ2-1; tentative D call: TRBD2 (6 bases). The CDR3 loop reads CASSPDLGRNEQFF. CDR3 sequence (DNA): TGTGCCAGCTCACCTGACCTAGGGAGGAATGAGCAGTTCTTC.